Below, 5 T cell receptor beta chains from the same sample are listed, as sequenced in a study of shared clonotypes between healthy human individuals. CD45RO-negative cells were positively selected for CCR7, leaving out terminally differentiated effector memory CD45RA+ cells. The assay was immunoSEQ multiplex PCR, and TCRdb's table has in-frame clones only and misses some. Counted here are about 2,200,000 clones, approximately 94% occurring once; the ten biggest clones make up under 2%. What was sequenced was naive CD8+ T cells from PBMCs. These receptors all stem from a man aged 18 to 35 in good health. Some clones in this sample may be carry-over from other donors' samples.

This chain uses TRBV29-1 with TRBJ2-3; weak D call: TRBD1 (6 bases). Germline lookup yields CDR1 SQVTM and CDR2 ANQGSEA. V lost 1 base to trimming and J lost 0 bases, with 14 bases between them. This CDR3 region has 16 residues. For the CDR3, the DNA is TGCAGCGTTGAAGGGGGGTCACAGGGCAGCACAGATACGCAGTATTTT. Translation gives CSVEGGSQGSTDTQYF.

Comments on this clone: Other DNA sequences in this sample translate to the same CDR3. The chain couples TRBV27 to TRBJ1-5; D is unresolved. The CDR3 loop spans 13 amino acids. CDR1 MNHEY and CDR2 SMNVEV come from the germline V gene (reference sequence). Trimming took off 6 bases at V and 1 base at J, with 7 bases between the two ends. The CDR3 nucleotides read TGTGCCAGCAGCCGGACGAGCAATCAGCCCCAGCATTTT. Translation gives CASSRTSNQPQHF.

The CDR3 here is CSVVVTSSYEQYF. The CDR3, as DNA: TGCAGCGTTGTTGTAACGAGCTCCTACGAGCAGTACTTC. V gene TRBV29-1 combines with J gene TRBJ2-7; D gene uncertain. Per germline, CDR1 SQVTM and CDR2 ANQGSEA. The CDR3 contains 13 residues. V dropped 4 bases and J dropped 0 bases, with 10 bases sitting between them.

V is TRBV4-1 and J is TRBJ1-1; D is perhaps TRBD1 (6 bases). The V gene's germline CDR1 is MGHRA and CDR2 YSYEKL. The CDR3 has 12 amino acids. V lost 1 base and J 10 bases, leaving 10 bases between the germline ends. In nucleotides, the CDR3 is TGCGCCAGCAGCCAAGGTCACAGGGCAGCTTTCTTT. This codes for CASSQGHRAAFF.

As for this clone: The identical CDR3 is also encoded by other nucleotide sequences in the sample. The chain has TRBV27 and TRBJ2-7; D remains unclear. The CDR3 runs to 13 residues. Per germline, CDR1 MNHEY and CDR2 SMNVEV (reference sequence). V was shortened by 4 bases and J by 2 bases, with 9 bases between the two germline ends. CDR3 sequence: CASSSGRAYEQYF. CDR3 sequence (DNA): TGTGCCAGCAGTTCGGGTAGGGCCTACGAGCAGTACTTC.